In its sample, the clone carrying this T cell receptor beta chain is medium-sized (0.01 to 0.1%). Its antigen is undetermined. The data belong to a study of spatial heterogeneity in lung cancer. Study context: Raw sequencing reads included, on average, more than ten appearances of each unique TCR and UMI combination.

Time point given: sample taken at primary tumor resection. Unsorted samples of tumor, nontumor lung or frozen PBMC had their whole RNA sequenced. Samples came from approximately 65 TRACERx patients with untreated early-stage lung cancer. Points from the study as a whole: The study found ubiquitous expanded tumor TCRs in blood more at resection than follow-up.

On each TCR cDNA molecule, a unique molecular identifier was present. From the 5' RACE reads, TCRdb called clonotypes with MiXCR, one entry per CDR3 protein. Found here are 23,000 or so distinct CDR3 sequences, 4.7% of them singletons; the top ten hold less than 5.5%. This TCR was recovered from a male donor with early-stage non-small cell lung cancer. The sequencing here drew on PBMCs, taken at surgery.

The CDR3 protein is CASSPGLLGEQYF. The DNA of the CDR3 is TGTGCCAGCAGCCCGGGACTTCTCGGGGAGCAGTACTTC. V gene TRBV6-5 combines with J gene TRBJ2-7; maybe TRBD2 (6 bases). The CDR3 has 13 amino acids. V lost 6 bases to trimming and J lost 7 bases, with 16 bases between them. Germline CDR1 MNHEY, CDR2 SVGAGI.